The clone carrying this T cell receptor (beta chain) was found once. The antigen is undetermined. TCRdb's table, derived via immunoSEQ multiplex PCR, lists solely in-frame clones and lacks some. The table includes 60,000 to 65,000 clones, about 85% detected once. The sample originates from a study of OX40 agonist ivuxolimab in advanced cancers. Study at large: Partial responses occurred in three patients (one hepatocellular carcinoma, two cutaneous melanoma).

Study-level findings and limits: CD4+ and CD8+ blood T cells expanded clonally by week 6 at 0.1 to 3.0 mg/kg.

Trimming stripped 2 bases from V and 2 bases from J, with 15 bases between. This CDR3 comprises 16 residues. In germline, CDR1 is ENHRY, CDR2 SYGVKD. This receptor was obtained from an adult with an advanced solid tumor such as melanoma, head and neck, liver or kidney cancer. The V and J genes are TRBV10-3 and TRBJ1-2; D is undetermined. The source material was CD4+ or CD8+ T cells sorted from blood, sampled in a trial of the OX40 agonist ivuxolimab. In nucleotides, the CDR3 is TGTGCCATCAGTGAGAAGTCAGGAAGCCCCAACTATGGCTACACCTTC. This sequence encodes CAISEKSGSPNYGYTF.